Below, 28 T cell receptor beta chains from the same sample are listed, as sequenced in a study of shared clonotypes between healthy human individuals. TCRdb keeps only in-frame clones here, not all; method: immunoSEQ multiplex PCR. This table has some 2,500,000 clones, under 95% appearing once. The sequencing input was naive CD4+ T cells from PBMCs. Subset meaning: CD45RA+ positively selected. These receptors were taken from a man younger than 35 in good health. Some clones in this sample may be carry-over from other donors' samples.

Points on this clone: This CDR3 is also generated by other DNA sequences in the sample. Here the CDR3 reads CASSYLGGSGNTIYF. For the CDR3, the DNA is TGTGCCAGCAGTTATCTCGGGGGCTCTGGAAACACCATATATTTT. The chain couples TRBV6-5 to TRBJ1-3, with D possibly matching TRBD1 (5 bases). V lost 3 bases, J lost 0 bases, and 9 bases lay in between. This CDR3 is built from 15 residues. Germline V lookup: CDR1 MNHEY, CDR2 SVGAGI.

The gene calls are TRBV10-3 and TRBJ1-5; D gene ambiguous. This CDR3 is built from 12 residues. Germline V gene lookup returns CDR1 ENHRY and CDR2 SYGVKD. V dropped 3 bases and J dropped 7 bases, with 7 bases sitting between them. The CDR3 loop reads CAISDPGQPQHF. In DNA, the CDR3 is TGTGCCATCAGTGACCCGGGGCAGCCCCAGCATTTT.

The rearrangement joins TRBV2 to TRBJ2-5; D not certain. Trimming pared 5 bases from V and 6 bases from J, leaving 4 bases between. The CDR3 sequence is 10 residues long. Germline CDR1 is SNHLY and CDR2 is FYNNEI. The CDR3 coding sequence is TGTGCCAGCAGTATTAAGACCCAGTACTTC. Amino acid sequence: CASSIKTQYF.

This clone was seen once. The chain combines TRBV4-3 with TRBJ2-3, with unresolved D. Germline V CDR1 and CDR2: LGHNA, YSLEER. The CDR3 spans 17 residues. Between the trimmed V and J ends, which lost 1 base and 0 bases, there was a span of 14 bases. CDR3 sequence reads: CASSQATDWISTDTQYF. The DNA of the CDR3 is TGCGCCAGCAGCCAAGCGACCGACTGGATCAGCACAGATACGCAGTATTTT.

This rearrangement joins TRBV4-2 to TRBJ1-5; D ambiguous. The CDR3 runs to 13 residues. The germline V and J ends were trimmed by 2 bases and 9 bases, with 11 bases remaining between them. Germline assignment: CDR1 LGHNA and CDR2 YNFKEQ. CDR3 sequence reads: CASSQPPRMPQHF. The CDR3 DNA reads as TGTGCCAGCAGCCAACCCCCACGAATGCCCCAGCATTTT.

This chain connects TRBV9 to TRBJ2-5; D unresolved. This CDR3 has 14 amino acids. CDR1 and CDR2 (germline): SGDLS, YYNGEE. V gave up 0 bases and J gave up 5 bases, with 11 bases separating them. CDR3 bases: TGTGCCAGCAGCGTAGGTTTTTTGGAGGAGACCCAGTACTTC. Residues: CASSVGFLEETQYF.

The CDR3 spells CASSGYSGQGARETQYF. CDR3 nucleotide sequence: TGTGCCAGCAGCGGATATTCGGGACAGGGGGCGCGGGAGACCCAGTACTTC. V and J are TRBV9 and TRBJ2-5; TRBD1 matches at 12 bases. The junction had 11 bases not matched to a gene; V was cut back by 3 bases and J by 5 bases. The CDR3 runs 17 residues. Germline-derived CDR1 and CDR2 are SGDLS and YYNGEE. Full variable domain (outside the CDR3, taken from reference TRBV9 and TRBJ2-5): DSGVTQTPKHLITATGQRVTLRCSPRSGDLSVYWYQQSLDQGLQFLIQYYNGEERAKGNILERFSAQQFPDLHSELNLSSLELGDSALYFCASSGYSGQGARETQYFGPGTRLLVL.

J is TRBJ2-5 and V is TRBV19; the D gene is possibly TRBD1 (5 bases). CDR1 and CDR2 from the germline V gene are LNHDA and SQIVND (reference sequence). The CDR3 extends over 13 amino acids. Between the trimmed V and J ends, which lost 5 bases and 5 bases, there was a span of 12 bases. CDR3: CASSRQLGETQYF. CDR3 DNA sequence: TGTGCCAGTAGTCGACAGTTGGGGGAGACCCAGTACTTC.

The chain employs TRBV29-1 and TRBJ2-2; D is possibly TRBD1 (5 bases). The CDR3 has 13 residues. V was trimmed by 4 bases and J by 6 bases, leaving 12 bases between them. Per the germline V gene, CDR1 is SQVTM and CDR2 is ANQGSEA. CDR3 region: CSVGRVMPGELFF. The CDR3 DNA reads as TGCAGCGTTGGCAGGGTGATGCCCGGGGAGCTGTTTTTT.

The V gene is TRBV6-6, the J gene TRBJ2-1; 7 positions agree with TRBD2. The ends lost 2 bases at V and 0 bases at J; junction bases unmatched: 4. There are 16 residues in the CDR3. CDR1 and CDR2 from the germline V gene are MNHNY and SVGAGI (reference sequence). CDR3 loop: CASSYGGGASYNEQFF. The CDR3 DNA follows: TGTGCCAGCAGTTACGGCGGGGGTGCCTCCTACAATGAGCAGTTCTTC.

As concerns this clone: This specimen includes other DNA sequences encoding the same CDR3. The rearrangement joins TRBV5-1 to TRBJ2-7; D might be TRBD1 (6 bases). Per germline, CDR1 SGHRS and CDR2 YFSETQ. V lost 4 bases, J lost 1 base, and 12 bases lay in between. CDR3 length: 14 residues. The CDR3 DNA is TGCGCCAGCAGCCCCGGACAGTTTTCCTACGAGCAGTACTTC. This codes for CASSPGQFSYEQYF. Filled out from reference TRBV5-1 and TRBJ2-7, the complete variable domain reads KAGVTQTPRYLIKTRGQQVTLSCSPISGHRSVSWYQQTPGQGLQFLFEYFSETQRNKGNFPGRFSGRQFSNSRSEMNVSTLELGDSALYLCASSPGQFSYEQYFGPGTRLTVT.

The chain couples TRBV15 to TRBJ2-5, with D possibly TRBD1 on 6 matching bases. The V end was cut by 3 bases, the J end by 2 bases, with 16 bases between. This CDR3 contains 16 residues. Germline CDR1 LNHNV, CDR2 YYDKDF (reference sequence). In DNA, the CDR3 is TGTGCCACCAGCAGGACAGGTTCGAATAGGCAAGAGACCCAGTACTTC. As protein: CATSRTGSNRQETQYF. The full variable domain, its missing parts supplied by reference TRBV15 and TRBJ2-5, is DAMVIQNPRYQVTQFGKPVTLSCSQTLNHNVMYWYQQKSSQAPKLLFHYYDKDFNNEADTPDNFQSRRPNTSFCFLDIRSPGLGDTAMYLCATSRTGSNRQETQYFGPGTRLLVL.

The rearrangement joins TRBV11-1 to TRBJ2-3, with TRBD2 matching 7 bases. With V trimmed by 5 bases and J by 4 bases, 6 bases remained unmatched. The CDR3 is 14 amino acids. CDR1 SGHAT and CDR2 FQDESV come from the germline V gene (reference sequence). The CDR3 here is CASSGEGRADTQYF. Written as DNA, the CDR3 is TGTGCCAGCAGCGGGGAGGGACGAGCAGATACGCAGTATTTT.

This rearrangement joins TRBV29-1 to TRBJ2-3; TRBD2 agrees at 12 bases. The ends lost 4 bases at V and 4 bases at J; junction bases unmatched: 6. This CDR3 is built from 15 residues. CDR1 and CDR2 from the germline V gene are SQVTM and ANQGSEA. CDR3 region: CSVALAGGVADTQYF. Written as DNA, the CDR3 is TGCAGCGTTGCCCTAGCGGGAGGGGTCGCAGATACGCAGTATTTT.

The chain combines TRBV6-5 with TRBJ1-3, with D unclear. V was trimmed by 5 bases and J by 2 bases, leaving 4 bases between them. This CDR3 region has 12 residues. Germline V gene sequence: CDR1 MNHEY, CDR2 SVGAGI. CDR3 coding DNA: TGTGCCAGCAGTCGCCCTGGAAACACCATATATTTT. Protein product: CASSRPGNTIYF.

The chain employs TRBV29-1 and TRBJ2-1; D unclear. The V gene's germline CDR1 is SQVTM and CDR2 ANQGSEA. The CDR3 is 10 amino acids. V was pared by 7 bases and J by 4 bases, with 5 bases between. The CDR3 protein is CSAAYNEQFF. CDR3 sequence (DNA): TGCAGCGCAGCGTACAATGAGCAGTTCTTC.

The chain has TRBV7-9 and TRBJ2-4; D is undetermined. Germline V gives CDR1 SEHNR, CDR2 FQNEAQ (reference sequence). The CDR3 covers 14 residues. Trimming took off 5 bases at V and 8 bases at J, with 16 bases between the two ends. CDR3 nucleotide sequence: TGTGCCAGCAGCCTCCCCGGGCCGAAGGACATTCAGTACTTC. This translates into CASSLPGPKDIQYF.

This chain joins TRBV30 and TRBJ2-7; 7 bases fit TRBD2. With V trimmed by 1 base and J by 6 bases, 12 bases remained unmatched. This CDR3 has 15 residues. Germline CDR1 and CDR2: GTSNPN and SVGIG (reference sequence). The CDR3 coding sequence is TGTGCCTGGAGTGGACCGGGACTAAGGCTCGGCGAGCAGTACTTC. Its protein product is CAWSGPGLRLGEQYF.

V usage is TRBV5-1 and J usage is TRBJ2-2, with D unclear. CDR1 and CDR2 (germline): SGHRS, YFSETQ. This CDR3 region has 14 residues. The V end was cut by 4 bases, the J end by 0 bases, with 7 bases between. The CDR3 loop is CASSPTSNTGELFF. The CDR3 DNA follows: TGCGCCAGCAGCCCCACCTCGAACACCGGGGAGCTGTTTTTT.

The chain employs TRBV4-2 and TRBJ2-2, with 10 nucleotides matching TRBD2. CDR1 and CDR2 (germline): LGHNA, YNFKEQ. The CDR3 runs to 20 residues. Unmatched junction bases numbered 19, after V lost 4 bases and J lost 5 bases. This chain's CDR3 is CASSPRAGTSVYGGTGELFF. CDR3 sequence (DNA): TGTGCCAGCAGCCCTCGGGCAGGGACTAGCGTTTACGGAGGTACCGGGGAGCTGTTTTTT.

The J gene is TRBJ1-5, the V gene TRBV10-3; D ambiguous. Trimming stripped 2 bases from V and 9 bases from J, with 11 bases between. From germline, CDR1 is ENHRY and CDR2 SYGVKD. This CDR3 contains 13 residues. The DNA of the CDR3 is TGTGCCATCAGTGAGGGGCCCTTAACGCCCCAGCATTTT. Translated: CAISEGPLTPQHF.

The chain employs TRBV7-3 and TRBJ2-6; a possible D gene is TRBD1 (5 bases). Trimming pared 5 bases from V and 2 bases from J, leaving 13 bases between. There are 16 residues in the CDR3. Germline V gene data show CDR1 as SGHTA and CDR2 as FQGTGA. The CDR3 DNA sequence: TGTGCCAGCAGCCGAGCCTGGGGCCCTGGGGCCAACGTCCTGACTTTC. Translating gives CASSRAWGPGANVLTF.

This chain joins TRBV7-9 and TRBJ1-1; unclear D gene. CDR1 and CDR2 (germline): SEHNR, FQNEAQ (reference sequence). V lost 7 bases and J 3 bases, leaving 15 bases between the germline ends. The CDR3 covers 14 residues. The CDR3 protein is CASTMPLRDTEAFF. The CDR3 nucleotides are TGTGCCAGCACCATGCCCCTTCGGGACACTGAAGCTTTCTTT.

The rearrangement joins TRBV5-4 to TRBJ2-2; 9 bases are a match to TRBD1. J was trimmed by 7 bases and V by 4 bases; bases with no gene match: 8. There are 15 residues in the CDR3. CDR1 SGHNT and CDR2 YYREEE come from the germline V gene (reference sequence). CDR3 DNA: TGTGCCAGCAGCGGATCGTCGACAGGGGGCGGGGAGCTGTTTTTT. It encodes CASSGSSTGGGELFF.

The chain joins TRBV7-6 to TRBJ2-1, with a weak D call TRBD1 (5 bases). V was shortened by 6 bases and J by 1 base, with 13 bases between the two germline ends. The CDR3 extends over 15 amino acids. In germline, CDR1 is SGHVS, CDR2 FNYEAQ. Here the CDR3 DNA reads TGTGCCAGCAGTCTAGGGGCAGAGTCCTACAATGAGCAGTTCTTC. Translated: CASSLGAESYNEQFF.

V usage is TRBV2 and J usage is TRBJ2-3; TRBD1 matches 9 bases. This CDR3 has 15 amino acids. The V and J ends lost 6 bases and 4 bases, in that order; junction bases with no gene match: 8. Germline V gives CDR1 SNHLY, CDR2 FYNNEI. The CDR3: CASRGSGTGSDTQYF. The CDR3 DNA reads TGTGCCAGCAGGGGCTCCGGGACAGGGTCAGATACGCAGTATTTT.

CDR3 nucleotides: TGTGCCAGCAGTCCAATAGGGAGGTACGAGCAGTACTTC. This translates into CASSPIGRYEQYF. The chain carries TRBV6-5 and TRBJ2-7; the D gene is possibly TRBD2 (6 bases). The germline V gene has CDR1 MNHEY and CDR2 SVGAGI. V lost 5 bases to trimming and J lost 4 bases, with 12 bases between them. This CDR3 is 13 amino acids long.

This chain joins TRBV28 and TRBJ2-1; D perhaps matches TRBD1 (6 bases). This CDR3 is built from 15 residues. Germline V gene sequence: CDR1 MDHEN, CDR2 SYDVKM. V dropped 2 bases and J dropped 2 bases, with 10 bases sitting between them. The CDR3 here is CASSLGDRPYNEQFF. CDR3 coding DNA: TGTGCCAGCAGTTTAGGAGACAGGCCCTACAATGAGCAGTTCTTC.